A selection of T cell receptor beta chains follows, all from one sample in a study of shared clonotypes between healthy human individuals. Some clones are missing from TCRdb's copy, which holds only in-frame ones; the method was immunoSEQ multiplex PCR. The repertoire has around 2.5 million clones, roughly 93% of them found once; the top ten carry more than 0.35%. The sequenced material came from naive CD4+ T cells from PBMCs. The receptors come from a man younger than 30 in good health. Some clones in this sample may be carry-over from other donors' samples. Both conserved end residues are part of each CDR3. The D gene is left open where the match is weak. The size entry is marked missing in some rows and otherwise reads once, few, many or a size class.

J gene,clone size,D gene,V gene,CDR3 DNA,CDR3 protein
TRBJ1-2,NA,NA,TRBV6-1,TGTGCCAGCAGTGAGGAGAGGACCTTCCCAGCTAACTATGGCTACACCTTC,CASSEERTFPANYGYTF
TRBJ2-2,NA,NA,TRBV5-4,TGTGCCAGCAGCTTGGCCCTTGTCGGGGAGCTGTTTTTT,CASSLALVGELFF
TRBJ2-3,NA,TRBD1,TRBV12-5,TGTGCTAGTGGTTTGGGGACAGGGGTATTCACAGATACGCAGTATTTT,CASGLGTGVFTDTQYF
TRBJ2-5,NA,NA,TRBV2,TGTGCCAGCAGGATAGGACCGCAGTACCAAGAGACCCAGTACTTC,CASRIGPQYQETQYF
TRBJ1-1,once,NA,TRBV2,TGTGCCAGCAGTGCACAACAGGTTAACACTGAAGCTTTCTTT,CASSAQQVNTEAFF
TRBJ1-4,NA,NA,TRBV4-1,TGCGCCAGCAGCCTTCGGAGTGTTTCGACGACCTGGAAGGAAAAACTGTTTTTT,CASSLRSVSTTWKEKLFF
TRBJ2-3,once,NA,TRBV5-1,TGCGCCAGCAGCTTCATGGGGCGTACTAGAAACACAGATACGCAGTATTTT,CASSFMGRTRNTDTQYF
TRBJ2-1,NA,TRBD2,TRBV7-9,TGTGCCAGCAGCTCTGGGTGGGGGGGCAATGAGCAGTTCTTC,CASSSGWGGNEQFF
TRBJ1-1,NA,NA,TRBV7-9,TGTGCCAGCAGCCTCGGATCGAACACTGAAGCTTTCTTT,CASSLGSNTEAFF
TRBJ2-7,NA,NA,TRBV5-5,TGTGCCAGCAGCCTACAGGGTAGTAACTATTACGAGCAGTACTTC,CASSLQGSNYYEQYF
TRBJ2-1,NA,TRBD2,TRBV6-1,TGTGCCAGCAGTCGAAGCGGGAGGGCGGGAAATGAGCAGTTCTTC,CASSRSGRAGNEQFF
TRBJ2-3,NA,TRBD2,TRBV7-3,TGTGCCAGCAGCCGGACGGGAGGGGCAGATACGCAGTATTTT,CASSRTGGADTQYF
TRBJ2-5,NA,TRBD2,TRBV7-2,TGTGCCAGCAGCCCTAGCCGGAGCGGGAGGGAAGAGACCCAGTACTTC,CASSPSRSGREETQYF
TRBJ1-4,NA,NA,TRBV5-1,TGCGCCAGCAGCCCAATAGGAGCCCGCCGGGGGGAAAAACTGTTTTTT,CASSPIGARRGEKLFF
TRBJ2-5,NA,NA,TRBV27,TGTGCCAGCAGACCAGGCCCGGGCAGGTCCCAAGAGACCCAGTACTTC,CASRPGPGRSQETQYF
TRBJ1-1,NA,TRBD1,TRBV7-3,TGTGCCAGCAGCCTTGGGACAGGGGGTCTCGGCACTGAAGCTTTCTTT,CASSLGTGGLGTEAFF
TRBJ2-6,NA,NA,TRBV27,TGTGCCAGCAGTCCAGGAGGACTGATCGGGGCCAACGTCCTGACTTTC,CASSPGGLIGANVLTF
TRBJ2-5,once,TRBD1,TRBV5-1,TGCGCCAGCAGCCGGGGGATCACAGGGGGCTGGGAGACCCAGTACTTC,CASSRGITGGWETQYF
TRBJ1-2,NA,NA,TRBV6-1,TGTGCCAGCAGCCAACGACAGGATTTCTACTCTGGCTACACCTTC,CASSQRQDFYSGYTF
TRBJ1-2,NA,TRBD1,TRBV14,TGTGCCAGCAGCCAAGATGGGCGCAGGGGGCGAAACGACTATGGCTACACCTTC,CASSQDGRRGRNDYGYTF
TRBJ1-5,NA,NA,TRBV28,TGTGCCAGCAGTTTGAAGGTGAATCAGCCCCAGCATTTT,CASSLKVNQPQHF
TRBJ2-7,NA,NA,TRBV5-1,TGCGCCAGCAGCTCGCCGGGGAACGAGCAGTACTTC,CASSSPGNEQYF
TRBJ1-4,once,TRBD1,TRBV14,TGTGCCAGCAGCCTACAGGGGAGGAATGAAAAACTGTTTTTT,CASSLQGRNEKLFF
TRBJ2-7,NA,NA,TRBV25-1,TGTGCCAGCAGTGATGGCGGAGCCAGCTCCTACGAGCAGTACTTC,CASSDGGASSYEQYF
TRBJ2-1,NA,TRBD2,TRBV12-5,TGTGCTAGCAAGGGGGGTAGCGGGAGGGCCACAGATGAGCAGTTCTTC,CASKGGSGRATDEQFF
TRBJ1-1,NA,NA,TRBV6-1,TGTGCCAGCAGCGTAAATTACCAGAACACTGAAGCTTTCTTT,CASSVNYQNTEAFF
TRBJ1-4,NA,TRBD1,TRBV7-3,TGTGCCAGCAGCCTAGGGGGACAGACATACGGAAAACTGTTTTTT,CASSLGGQTYGKLFF
TRBJ2-7,NA,TRBD1,TRBV6-4,TGTGCCAGCAGACTATTCGGGACAGGGGACCACGAGCAGTACTTC,CASRLFGTGDHEQYF
TRBJ2-2,NA,NA,TRBV19,TGTGCCAGTAGGACAGTTACTGGGGAGCTGTTTTTT,CASRTVTGELFF
TRBJ2-5,NA,NA,TRBV7-9,TGTGCCAGCAGACGCTCGGGCAGGAGAGAGACCCAGTACTTC,CASRRSGRRETQYF
TRBJ2-7,NA,NA,TRBV28,TGTGCCACCCACCTACAAGGACCAACCTACGAGCAGTACTTC,CATHLQGPTYEQYF
TRBJ2-7,once,NA,TRBV5-8,TGTGCCAGCAGCTTGAAGGGGTCATATGGCTCCTACGAGCAGTACTTC,CASSLKGSYGSYEQYF
TRBJ2-5,NA,NA,TRBV5-1,TGCGCCAGCAGCTTGGGGGACTCTCATTATACGGAGACCCAGTACTTC,CASSLGDSHYTETQYF
TRBJ1-5,NA,NA,TRBV28,TGTGCCAGCAGACTGACAGCGAATCAGCCCCAGCATTTT,CASRLTANQPQHF
TRBJ1-1,once,TRBD1,TRBV18,TGTGCCAGCTCACCTAGGGGGCCAGCAGCGGACACTGAAGCTTTCTTT,CASSPRGPAADTEAFF
TRBJ2-3,NA,NA,TRBV5-4,TGTGCCAGCAGCTTGGGGCTAGGAGGCGGGGATACGCAGTATTTT,CASSLGLGGGDTQYF
TRBJ2-1,NA,TRBD2,TRBV9,TGTGCCAGCAGCGCCGGGACTAGCGGGATGGAGGAGCAGTTCTTC,CASSAGTSGMEEQFF
TRBJ2-5,NA,NA,TRBV5-5,TGTGCCAGCAGCTTGGGCCAGCCCCAAGAGACCCAGTACTTC,CASSLGQPQETQYF
TRBJ2-3,NA,NA,TRBV27,TGTGCCAGCAGTCCCAGGAGGGGCACGCAGTATTTT,CASSPRRGTQYF
TRBJ2-2,NA,NA,TRBV14,TGTGCCGTCACACAGAGGAACACCGGGGAGCTGTTTTTT,CAVTQRNTGELFF
TRBJ2-3,once,NA,TRBV5-1,TGCGCCAGCAGCTTGGTGGGCAGATCAACGCAGTATTTT,CASSLVGRSTQYF
TRBJ2-7,NA,TRBD1,TRBV6-5,TGTGCCAGCAGTTATTCAGGACAGGGAACCTACGAGCAGTACTTC,CASSYSGQGTYEQYF
TRBJ2-1,NA,TRBD1,TRBV2,TGTGCCAGCAACTACAGGGGGCAACCATCTTCGCAGCAGTTCTTC,CASNYRGQPSSQQFF
TRBJ1-5,NA,NA,TRBV12-5,TGTGCTAGTGGTTTGGGAGACAATCAGCCCCAGCATTTT,CASGLGDNQPQHF
TRBJ1-3,NA,NA,TRBV10-3,TGTGCCATCAGGGACTTGACTATTCGAGGAAACACCATATATTTT,CAIRDLTIRGNTIYF
TRBJ2-7,once,NA,TRBV14,TGTGCCAGCAGCCACCGGGTTTGGGGCCACGAGCAGTACTTC,CASSHRVWGHEQYF
TRBJ2-3,NA,NA,TRBV5-1,TGCGCCAGCAGCTTGTTCAGCTCGGATACGCAGTATTTT,CASSLFSSDTQYF
TRBJ2-1,NA,NA,TRBV5-1,TGCGCCAGCAGCTTGGCCGGCAGCTCCTACAATGAGCAGTTCTTC,CASSLAGSSYNEQFF
TRBJ2-3,NA,NA,TRBV5-1,TGCGCCAGCAGCTTGGCACACCAAAACACAGATACGCAGTATTTT,CASSLAHQNTDTQYF
TRBJ2-5,NA,NA,TRBV5-1,TGCGCCAGCAGCACCCTGTGGGGAGGTGAGACCCAGTACTTC,CASSTLWGGETQYF
TRBJ2-1,few,NA,TRBV28,TGTGCCAGCAGGGGGCTCTACAATGAGCAGTTCTTC,CASRGLYNEQFF
TRBJ2-1,NA,TRBD1,TRBV7-3,TGTGCCAGCAGCCGGGACAGGGGTTACAATGAGCAGTTCTTC,CASSRDRGYNEQFF
TRBJ2-5,NA,TRBD1,TRBV11-2,TGTGCCAGCAGCTCTGGGACAGGAAAAGAGACCCAGTACTTC,CASSSGTGKETQYF
TRBJ2-7,once,TRBD2,TRBV7-9,TGTGCCAGCAGCCCGACTAGCGGGAGCTTCTACGAGCAGTACTTC,CASSPTSGSFYEQYF